The entry below describes one T cell receptor (beta chain). The antigen is undetermined. The treatment: approximately 11-day PBMC culture with coronavirus spike peptide pools or control peptides (ViraFEST assay). The sample belongs to a study of vaccination and CD4 T cells after COVID-19. Background on the study: Overlapping spike peptides served as the stimulus for the cells. These peptides came from SARS-CoV-2 and from the common cold coronaviruses HCoV-NL63, HCoV-OC43 and HCoV-229E.

Cultured CD4+ T-cell DNA underwent Oncomine TCR Beta short-read sequencing. Using its own MiXCR run on the PCR reads, TCRdb lists one record per CDR3 protein. The top ten hold around 60% of the sample, which has fewer than 6,000 distinct CDR3 sequences, 40% to 50% seen once. General observations from the study: SARS-CoV-2-reactive clonotypes showed a nonsignificant median rise from roughly 21 to 40. Spike mono-reactivity was shown by 304 of 307 vaccine-specific clones in convalescent patients.

From germline, CDR1 is SGHTA and CDR2 FQGNSA. CDR3 size: 13 residues. Deletions cut 2 bases from V and 6 bases from J, with 9 bases between. The genes are TRBV7-2 and TRBJ2-3, with D possibly TRBD2 on 5 matching bases. Sequences were obtained from CD4+ T cells from blood, cultured in vitro. This TCR was recovered from a human donor who had recovered from COVID-19. Here the CDR3 reads CASSLRRADTQYF. CDR3 nucleotide sequence: TGTGCCAGCAGCTTACGGCGGGCGGATACGCAGTATTTT.